This paragraph reports one T cell receptor beta chain. Antigen specificity is unknown. Clones were read by immunoSEQ multiplex PCR, and TCRdb kept only the in-frame ones, dropping some. The data show 65,000 to 85,000 clones, roughly 80% seen once. The V end was cut by 0 bases, the J end by 1 base, with 17 bases between. The CDR3 contains 18 residues. In germline, CDR1 is LGHNT, CDR2 FRNRAP. The data stem from a study of vaccination effects on CD4 cells after COVID-19. Antigen-specific CD4+ T cells were first expanded with viral peptide pools by the ViraFEST assay and only then sequenced. Between days 10 and 11 of culture, CD4+ T cells were separated out. Nucleocapsid antibodies stayed negative before and after vaccination, showing no earlier SARS-CoV-2 infection. Half the medium was replaced with IL-2 medium on days 3 and 7.

The specimen was CD4+ T cells from PBMCs cultured with SARS-CoV-2 spike peptides, collected before COVID-19 vaccination. The receptor comes from a human donor who received a COVID-19 vaccine. The chain has TRBV12-5 and TRBJ2-3; D not resolved. DNA of the CDR3: TGTGCTAGTGGTTTGGTAAGAGATGGTGAGCGACGCACAGATACGCAGTATTTT. Amino acids: CASGLVRDGERRTDTQYF. Full variable domain (remainder filled in from reference TRBV12-5 and TRBJ2-3): DARVTQTPRHKVTEMGQEVTMRCQPILGHNTVFWYRQTMMQGLELLAYFRNRAPLDDSGMPKDRFSAEMPDATLATLKIQPSEPRDSAVYFCASGLVRDGERRTDTQYFGPGTRLTVL.